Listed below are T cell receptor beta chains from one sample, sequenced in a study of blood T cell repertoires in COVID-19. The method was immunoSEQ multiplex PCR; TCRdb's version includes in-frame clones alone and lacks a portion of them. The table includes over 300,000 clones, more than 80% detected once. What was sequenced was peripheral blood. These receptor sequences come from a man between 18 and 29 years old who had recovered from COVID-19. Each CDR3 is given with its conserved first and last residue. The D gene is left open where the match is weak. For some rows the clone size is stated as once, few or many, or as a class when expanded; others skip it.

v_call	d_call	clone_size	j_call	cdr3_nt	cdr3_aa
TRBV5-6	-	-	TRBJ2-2	TGTGCCAGCAGCTTGGCGATGGGGACATACACCGGGGAGCTGTTTTTT	CASSLAMGTYTGELFF
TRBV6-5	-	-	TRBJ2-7	TGTGCCAGCAGTTACTCGATACAGGCCTACTCCTACGAGCAGTACTTC	CASSYSIQAYSYEQYF
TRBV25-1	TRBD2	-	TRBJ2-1	TGTGCCAGCAGTGAAGGACTAGCGGGGTCAGACAATGAGCAGTTCTTC	CASSEGLAGSDNEQFF
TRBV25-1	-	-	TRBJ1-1	TGTGCCAGCAGTGCGGGACACATCAACACTGAAGCTTTCTTT	CASSAGHINTEAFF
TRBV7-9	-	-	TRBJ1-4	TGTGCCAGCAGCTTCGGTGACGGGAGGCCAAATGAAAAACTGTTTTTT	CASSFGDGRPNEKLFF
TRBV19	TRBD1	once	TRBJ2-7	TGTGCCAGCCAAGCCGGGACAGGGATCTCCTACGAGCAGTACTTC	CASQAGTGISYEQYF
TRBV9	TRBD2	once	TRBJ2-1	TGTGCCAGCAGCTCCCGGACTAGCGGGAGCCACAATGAGCAGTTCTTC	CASSSRTSGSHNEQFF
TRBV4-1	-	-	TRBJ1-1	TGCGCCAGCAGCCAAGTAGGGGGTACCGTGGTCTCTGAAGCTTTCTTT	CASSQVGGTVVSEAFF
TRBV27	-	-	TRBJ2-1	TGTGCCAGCAGTTTATCTTTGGGGCTAGCGCCCTACAATGAGCAGTTCTTC	CASSLSLGLAPYNEQFF
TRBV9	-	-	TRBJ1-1	TGTGCCAGCAGCCCTCGCTCGGCGGCAGGAAGGGGGACGAACACTGAAGCTTTCTTT	CASSPRSAAGRGTNTEAFF
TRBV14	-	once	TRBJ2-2	TGTGCCAGCAGCCAATTCATCGGGGAGCTGTTTTTT	CASSQFIGELFF
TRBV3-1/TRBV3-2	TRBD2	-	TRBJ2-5	TGTGCCAGCAGCCAAGATCCCGGACTAGCGGCACAAGAGACCCAGTACTTC	CASSQDPGLAAQETQYF
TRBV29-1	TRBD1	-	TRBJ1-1	TGCAGCGCCGACAGGGGGGCCTTGAACACTGAAGCTTTCTTT	CSADRGALNTEAFF
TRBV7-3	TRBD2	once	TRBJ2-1	TGTGCCAGCAGCTCCCCACAGGGGACTAGCGGATCCTACAATGAGCAGTTCTTC	CASSSPQGTSGSYNEQFF
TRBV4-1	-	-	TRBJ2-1	TGCGCCAGCAGCCAACTTGGACCCGGGGATGAGCAGTTCTTC	CASSQLGPGDEQFF
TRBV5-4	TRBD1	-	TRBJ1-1	TGTGCCAGCAGCCGGGACAGAGAAGCTTTCTTT	CASSRDREAFF
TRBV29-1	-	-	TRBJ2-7	TGCAGCGTTGAAGGAGGGCAACAGGGAACTTACGAGCAGTACTTC	CSVEGGQQGTYEQYF
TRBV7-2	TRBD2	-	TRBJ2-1	TGTGCCAGCAGCCGCTATGGGGGAGGGTCCTACAATGAGCAGTTCTTC	CASSRYGGGSYNEQFF
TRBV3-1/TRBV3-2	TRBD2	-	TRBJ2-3	TGTGCCAGCAGCAACTTTGGGGCTAGCGGGACAGATACGCAGTATTTT	CASSNFGASGTDTQYF
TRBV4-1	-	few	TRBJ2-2	TGCGCCAGCAGCCACGAGAAAAGAGAGACCGGGGAGCTGTTTTTT	CASSHEKRETGELFF
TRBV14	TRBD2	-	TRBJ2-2	TGTGCCAGCAGCCCATTCTTGACTAGCGGGGGCTCTACGAACACCGGGGAGCTGTTTTTT	CASSPFLTSGGSTNTGELFF
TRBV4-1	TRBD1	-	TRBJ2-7	TGCGCCAGCAGCCACCCGACAGGGGCATCCTACGAGCAGTACTTC	CASSHPTGASYEQYF
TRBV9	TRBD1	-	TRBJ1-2	TGTGCCAGCACCGATCCACCCGAGGGGGCTAAGGGCTACACCTTC	CASTDPPEGAKGYTF
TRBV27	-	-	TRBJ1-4	TGTGCCAGCAGCACCACAGGGCCCGTGGGAAAACTGTTTTTT	CASSTTGPVGKLFF
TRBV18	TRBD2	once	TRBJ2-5	TGTGCCAGCTCACCACTAGCGGGGGGCGGTGAGACCCAGTACTTC	CASSPLAGGGETQYF
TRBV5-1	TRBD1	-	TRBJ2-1	TGCGCCAGCAGCGAGACAGGGCTCTCCTACAATGAGCAGTTCTTC	CASSETGLSYNEQFF
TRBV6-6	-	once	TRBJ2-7	TGTGCCGCCACCACGGTGAGCGGCGAGCAGTACTTC	CAATTVSGEQYF
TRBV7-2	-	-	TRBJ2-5	TGTGCCAGCAGCTTAGGACTAGGGAAGACCCAGTACTTC	CASSLGLGKTQYF
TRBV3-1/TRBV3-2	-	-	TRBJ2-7	TGTGCCAGCAGCCAAGATTCCCGCGACGAGCAGTACTTC	CASSQDSRDEQYF
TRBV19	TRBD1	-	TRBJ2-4	TGTGCCAGCTCCCACGGGACAGGGACCAACATTCAGTACTTC	CASSHGTGTNIQYF
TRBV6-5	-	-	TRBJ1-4	TGTGCCAGCAGTCCCGAGGCGGGAGCTGAAAAACTGTTTTTT	CASSPEAGAEKLFF
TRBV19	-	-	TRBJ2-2	TGTGCCAGTAGTATAGGCAGAAACACCGGGGAGCTGTTTTTT	CASSIGRNTGELFF